This entry concerns a single T cell receptor beta chain. This entry is derived from a study of cytomegalovirus exposure and HLA in healthy donors. Background on the study: Around 180 million T cells yielded roughly 100 million unique TCR beta sequences, as an earlier analysis found.

CDR3 length equals 13 residues. Germline assignment: CDR1 SGHAT and CDR2 FQNNGV. V shed 3 bases, J shed 8 bases, and the junction held 7 bases outside the gene matches. With 60 Vbeta and 13 Jbeta primers, the PCR was carried out. This table comes from immunoSEQ multiplex PCR, and its TCRdb copy is limited to in-frame clones, with some not included. The data show roughly 150,000 clones, roughly 64% seen once. Sequenced input: PBMCs. The chain joins TRBV11-2 to TRBJ2-7; 7 nucleotides match TRBD2. This clonotype was sampled from a woman aged 25-40 years in good health and CMV-seropositive. The CDR3 spells CASSLNSGEKQYF. CDR3 DNA: TGTGCCAGCAGCTTGAACAGCGGGGAGAAGCAGTACTTC. Full variable domain (missing parts from reference TRBV11-2 and TRBJ2-7): EAGVAQSPRYKIIEKRQSVAFWCNPISGHATLYWYQQILGQGPKLLIQFQNNGVVDDSQLPKDRFSAERLKGVDSTLKIQPAKLEDSAVYLCASSLNSGEKQYFGPGTRLTVT.